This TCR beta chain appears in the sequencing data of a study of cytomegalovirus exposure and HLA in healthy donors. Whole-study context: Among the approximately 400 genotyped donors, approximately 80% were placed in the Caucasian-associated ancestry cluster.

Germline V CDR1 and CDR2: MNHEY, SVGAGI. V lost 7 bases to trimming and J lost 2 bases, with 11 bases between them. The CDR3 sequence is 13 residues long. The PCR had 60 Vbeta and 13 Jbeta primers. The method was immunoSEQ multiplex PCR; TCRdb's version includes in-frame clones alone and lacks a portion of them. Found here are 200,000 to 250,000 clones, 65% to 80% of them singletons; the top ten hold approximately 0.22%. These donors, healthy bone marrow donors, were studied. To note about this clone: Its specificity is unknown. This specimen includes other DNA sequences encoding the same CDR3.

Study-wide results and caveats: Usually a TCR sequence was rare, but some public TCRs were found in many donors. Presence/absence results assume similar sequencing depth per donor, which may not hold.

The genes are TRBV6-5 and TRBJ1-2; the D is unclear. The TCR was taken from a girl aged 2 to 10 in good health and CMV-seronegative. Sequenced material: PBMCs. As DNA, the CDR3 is TGTGCCAGCACTGCGGGTTCCAACTATGGCTACACCTTC. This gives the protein CASTAGSNYGYTF.